One sample yielded the 3 T cell receptor beta chains listed below, sequenced in a study of response to subunit inactivated influenza vaccine. TCRdb redid the calling of the RT-PCR reads with MiXCR, one entry per CDR3 protein. The top ten clones hold under 3.5% of a sample with 500,000 to 550,000 distinct CDR3 sequences, less than 25% of them seen once. This same sample was also taken into another study, of T cells expressing NK-cell markers. That publication notes: Making the TCR beta cDNA relied on 5'RACE template switching with UMIs.

Sequenced here: CD4+ T cells sorted from PBMCs, sampled 11 to 12 days after vaccination. Receptors were obtained from a man aged 45-65 years who received an inactivated influenza vaccine.

The chain carries TRBV2 and TRBJ2-3, with 7 positions matching TRBD2. Germline V gives CDR1 SNHLY, CDR2 FYNNEI. The CDR3 sequence is 13 residues long. Unmatched junction bases numbered 4, after V lost 0 bases and J lost 10 bases. DNA of the CDR3: TGTGCCAGCAGTGAAGCGCTTGGACTAGCGCAGTATTTT. Its translation: CASSEALGLAQYF.

This clonotype was detected only a few times. The chain joins TRBV4-3 to TRBJ2-1; D gene unclear. The germline V gene has CDR1 LGHNA and CDR2 YSLEER. CDR3 size: 16 residues. Trimming took 0 bases from V and 0 from J, leaving 9 bases between them. The CDR3 spells CASSQDSVSSYNEQFF. DNA for the CDR3: TGCGCCAGCAGCCAAGACTCGGTTAGCTCCTACAATGAGCAGTTCTTC.

This chain connects TRBV7-8 to TRBJ2-7; 7 nucleotides line up with TRBD2. The CDR3 spans 13 residues. V shed 1 base, J shed 6 bases, and the junction held 3 bases outside the gene matches. Germline values: CDR1 SGHVS, CDR2 FQNEAQ. Here the CDR3 DNA reads TGTGCCAGCAGCTTAGGGGGGGGGAGCGAGCAGTACTTC. It specifies CASSLGGGSEQYF.